This entry lists 27 T cell receptor beta chains sequenced from one sample in a study of tumour-infiltrating T cells in Burkitt lymphoma. Assay: immunoSEQ multiplex PCR; the TCRdb copy retains only in-frame clones and omits some. The sample yields roughly 9,100 clones, 62% seen once. The material sequenced was tumor tissue. All receptors derive from a human donor with diffuse large B-cell lymphoma.

J is TRBJ1-2 and V is TRBV19; weak D call: TRBD1 (6 bases). V lost 6 bases and J 5 bases, leaving 13 bases between the germline ends. The CDR3 loop spans 13 amino acids. Germline V gives CDR1 LNHDA, CDR2 SQIVND (reference sequence). The CDR3 reads CASRERGRYGYTF. The DNA for the CDR3 is TGTGCCAGTAGAGAAAGGGGGAGGTATGGCTACACCTTC. Filled out from reference TRBV19 and TRBJ1-2, the complete variable domain reads DGGITQSPKYLFRKEGQNVTLSCEQNLNHDAMYWYRQDPGQGLRLIYYSQIVNDFQKGDIAEGYSVSREKKESFPLTVTSAQKNPTAFYLCASRERGRYGYTFGSGTRLTVV.

This clone was detected only a few times. V gene TRBV11-1 combines with J gene TRBJ1-4; D is unclear. Germline CDR1 SGHAT, CDR2 FQDESV (reference sequence). V was clipped by 2 bases and J by 8 bases, with 9 bases between them. This CDR3 region has 13 residues. The DNA of the CDR3 is TGTGCCAGCAGCTTATGGGGTGACGAAAAACTGTTTTTT. Amino acid sequence: CASSLWGDEKLFF. Variable domain in full (rest from reference TRBV11-1 and TRBJ1-4): EAEVAQSPRYKITEKSQAVAFWCDPISGHATLYWYRQILGQGPELLVQFQDESVVDDSQLPKDRFSAERLKGVDSTLKIQPAELGDSAMYLCASSLWGDEKLFFGSGTQLSVL.

This clone occurred a few times. The V gene is TRBV7-2, the J gene TRBJ2-5, with D tentatively TRBD2 (5 bases). Germline CDR1 and CDR2: SGHTA and FQGNSA. V gave up 2 bases and J gave up 4 bases, with 14 bases separating them. The CDR3 runs 15 residues. DNA of the CDR3: TGTGCCAGCAGCTTATCAGAGGGCGGAGGAGAGACCCAGTACTTC. Translated, it gives CASSLSEGGGETQYF.

The chain joins TRBV2 to TRBJ1-4; tentative D call: TRBD1 (5 bases). Germline V gives CDR1 SNHLY, CDR2 FYNNEI. The CDR3 totals 14 residues. The V end lost 7 bases, the J end lost 4 bases, and 13 bases lay between the germline ends. This CDR3 reads CASMRDRLNEKLFF. The CDR3 DNA reads as TGTGCCAGCATGCGAGACAGACTTAATGAAAAACTGTTTTTT.

This clone was counted only a few times. The chain combines TRBV18 with TRBJ2-2; possibly TRBD1 or TRBD2 for D (5 bases each). This CDR3 has 15 residues. CDR1 and CDR2 from the germline V gene are KGHSH and LQKENI. V gave up 0 bases and J gave up 0 bases, with 5 bases separating them. CDR3 sequence reads: CASSPPGANTGELFF. CDR3 bases: TGTGCCAGCTCACCACCGGGGGCGAACACCGGGGAGCTGTTTTTT.

Only a few counts were recorded for this clone. This chain uses TRBV6-6 with TRBJ1-5; a possible D gene is TRBD1 (5 bases). The V gene's germline CDR1 is MNHNY and CDR2 SVGAGI (reference sequence). This CDR3 has 14 residues. V dropped 2 bases and J dropped 5 bases, with 10 bases sitting between them. The CDR3 region has the DNA TGTGCCAGCAGTTACAGGGGTTCCCATCAGCCCCAGCATTTT. It specifies CASSYRGSHQPQHF.

In DNA, the CDR3 is TGCGCCAGCAGCTTCTCAGGGGGGGGCCCCTACGAGCAGTACTTC. As protein: CASSFSGGGPYEQYF. This chain links TRBV5-1 with TRBJ2-7; D might be TRBD1 or TRBD2, each matching 7 bases. The CDR3 runs 15 residues. CDR1 is SGHRS and CDR2 is YFSETQ in the germline V gene. Trimming took 2 bases from V and 2 from J, leaving 14 bases between them. Full variable domain (remainder filled in from reference TRBV5-1 and TRBJ2-7): KAGVTQTPRYLIKTRGQQVTLSCSPISGHRSVSWYQQTPGQGLQFLFEYFSETQRNKGNFPGRFSGRQFSNSRSEMNVSTLELGDSALYLCASSFSGGGPYEQYFGPGTRLTVT.

V is TRBV10-3 and J is TRBJ1-5; tentatively, D is TRBD1 (5 bases). Germline lookup yields CDR1 ENHRY and CDR2 SYGVKD. The CDR3 runs to 12 residues. In DNA form, the CDR3 reads TGTGCGAGTGCTGGGAGGGGTGAGCCCCAGCATTTT. As protein: CASAGRGEPQHF.

CDR3 amino acids: CASSSAVGSDTQYF. The DNA for the CDR3 is TGTGCCAGCAGCTCAGCGGTGGGGTCGGATACGCAGTATTTT. This rearrangement joins TRBV7-8 to TRBJ2-3; perhaps TRBD2 as D (5 bases). CDR3 length: 14 residues. In germline, CDR1 is SGHVS, CDR2 FQNEAQ. Trimming cost V 4 bases and J 6 bases, with 14 bases left between them.

V and J are TRBV5-1 and TRBJ1-4; 12 nucleotides match TRBD1. Per the germline V gene, CDR1 is SGHRS and CDR2 is YFSETQ. V trimming: 4 bases; J trimming: 12 bases; junction bases outside the gene matches: 10. The CDR3 consists of 15 residues. In nucleotides, the CDR3 is TGCGCCAGCAGCGTGCTGGGGACAGGGGGCGAAGAACTGTTTTTT. Protein sequence: CASSVLGTGGEELFF.

The gene calls are TRBV2 and TRBJ1-3, with D unresolved. There are 12 residues in the CDR3. The ends were cut back, 0 bases at V and 3 bases at J, with 0 bases in the middle. Germline V gene sequence: CDR1 SNHLY, CDR2 FYNNEI. The CDR3 DNA is TGTGCCAGCAGTGAAGCTGGAAACACCATATATTTT. It specifies CASSEAGNTIYF.

This clone appeared a few times. This chain links TRBV6-4 with TRBJ1-2; D is unclear. From germline, CDR1 is MRHNA and CDR2 SNTAGT. The CDR3 spans 15 residues. The V end was cut by 4 bases, the J end by 8 bases, with 20 bases between. CDR3 loop: CASSVDSTSYSGYTF. The CDR3 DNA is TGTGCCAGCAGTGTGGACTCGACCTCATATTCCGGCTACACCTTC.

This chain joins TRBV2 and TRBJ1-6; 8 nucleotides line up with TRBD1. Germline lookup yields CDR1 SNHLY and CDR2 FYNNEI. The CDR3 covers 14 residues. The ends lost 10 bases at V and 4 bases at J; junction bases unmatched: 6. CDR3 DNA: TGTGCCACCAGACAGGGGCCGTATAATTCACCCCTCCACTTT. Encoded protein: CATRQGPYNSPLHF. Full variable domain (rest looked up from reference TRBV2 and TRBJ1-6): EPEVTQTPSHQVTQMGQEVILRCVPISNHLYFYWYRQILGQKVEFLVSFYNNEISEKSEIFDDQFSVERPDGSNFTLKIRSTKLEDSAMYFCATRQGPYNSPLHFGNGTRLTVT.

In this sample, this clone is large. The V and J genes are TRBV29-1 and TRBJ1-1; D is ambiguous. V was trimmed by 3 bases and J by 1 base, leaving 12 bases between them. The CDR3 consists of 14 residues. CDR1 is SQVTM, CDR2 ANQGSEA, per germline. CDR3 bases: TGCAGCGTTGACCCCCGGGCCGAGAACACTGAAGCTTTCTTT. Translating gives CSVDPRAENTEAFF.

V is TRBV7-8 and J is TRBJ2-1; D perhaps matches TRBD2 (7 bases). The CDR3 extends over 15 amino acids. CDR1 is SGHVS and CDR2 is FQNEAQ in the germline V gene. Trimming took off 0 bases at V and 3 bases at J, with 9 bases between the two ends. The CDR3 bases are TGTGCCAGCAGCTTAGCGGGGGGGCTCTACAATGAGCAGTTCTTC. It is translated as CASSLAGGLYNEQFF.

The chain recombines TRBV6-1 with TRBJ1-5; tentatively, D is TRBD1 (6 bases). CDR1 is MNHNS, CDR2 SASEGT, per germline. V was shortened by 4 bases and J by 3 bases, with 10 bases between the two germline ends. The CDR3 has 14 amino acids. The CDR3 protein is CASSGTDINQPQHF. The CDR3, as DNA: TGTGCCAGCAGTGGGACAGATATCAATCAGCCCCAGCATTTT.

The table lists this clone with a few counts. The CDR3 loop reads CASSFQGDQPQHF. Written as DNA, the CDR3 is TGTGCCAGCAGCTTCCAGGGGGATCAGCCCCAGCATTTT. V and J are TRBV5-8 and TRBJ1-5, with 7 positions matching TRBD1. The V gene's germline CDR1 is SGHTS and CDR2 YDEGEE. The CDR3 is made up of 13 amino acids. The J segment lost 5 bases and the V segment lost 2 bases, leaving 1 base of the junction unmatched.

By share, this clone counts as large (0.1 to 1%). CDR3 sequence (DNA): TGTGCCAGCAGTCCCTTGGGACTTGGAAACACCATATATTTT. Translating gives CASSPLGLGNTIYF. The genes are TRBV28 and TRBJ1-3; D might be TRBD1 (5 bases). Germline V gene sequence: CDR1 MDHEN, CDR2 SYDVKM. This CDR3 has 14 residues. V dropped 5 bases and J dropped 3 bases, with 11 bases sitting between them.

V usage is TRBV5-1 and J usage is TRBJ2-6; 7 bases agree with TRBD1. V shed 4 bases, J shed 2 bases, and the junction held 12 bases outside the gene matches. CDR3 length: 18 residues. The germline V gene has CDR1 SGHRS and CDR2 YFSETQ. The CDR3 protein is CASSPTRTGWTGANVLTF. For the CDR3, the DNA is TGCGCCAGCAGCCCGACCCGGACAGGTTGGACTGGGGCCAACGTCCTGACTTTC.

This chain joins TRBV5-6 and TRBJ1-1, with 9 bases lining up with TRBD1. Germline values: CDR1 SGHDT, CDR2 YYEEEE. The length of the CDR3 is 17 residues. V gave up 1 base and J gave up 0 bases; unmatched junction bases: 7. CDR3 coding DNA: TGTGCCAGCAGCTTGTGGGCCAGACAGGGGGTGAACACTGAAGCTTTCTTT. Encoded protein: CASSLWARQGVNTEAFF.

This CDR3 reads CSVPGTEAFF. In DNA form, the CDR3 reads TGCAGCGTTCCCGGGACAGAAGCTTTCTTT. V and J are TRBV29-1 and TRBJ1-1; possible D gene TRBD1, 6 bases. CDR1 SQVTM and CDR2 ANQGSEA come from the germline V gene. The V end lost 5 bases, the J end lost 8 bases, and 9 bases lay between the germline ends. This CDR3 is built from 10 residues.

This rearrangement joins TRBV5-1 to TRBJ1-4; D is undetermined. The CDR3 spans 14 residues. Germline V gene sequence: CDR1 SGHRS, CDR2 YFSETQ. The V end was cut by 3 bases, the J end by 7 bases, with 13 bases between. In DNA, the CDR3 is TGCGCCAGCAGCTGGGGTGAAGCGGCTGAAAAACTGTTTTTT. Protein sequence: CASSWGEAAEKLFF.

The V gene is TRBV6-5, the J gene TRBJ1-6; a possible D gene is TRBD1 (5 bases). Per the germline V gene, CDR1 is MNHEY and CDR2 is SVGAGI. The CDR3 sequence is 13 residues long. Deletions cut 5 bases from V and 7 bases from J, with 9 bases between. In nucleotides, the CDR3 is TGTGCCAGCAGTGAAGGGGCCAATTCACCCCTCCACTTT. It is translated as CASSEGANSPLHF.

This chain joins TRBV7-9 and TRBJ2-3; TRBD2 matches 9 bases. CDR1 and CDR2 (germline): SEHNR, FQNEAQ (reference sequence). The V segment lost 1 base and the J segment 3 bases; nucleotides outside the gene matches: 8. The CDR3 contains 17 residues. The CDR3 region is CASSLGPIAGDTDTQYF. The CDR3 nucleotides are TGTGCCAGCAGCTTAGGCCCTATAGCGGGGGATACAGATACGCAGTATTTT.

V is TRBV6-1 and J is TRBJ1-3, with 10 bases identical to TRBD1. V was clipped by 2 bases and J by 1 base; unmatched bases: 5. This CDR3 comprises 17 residues. Germline values: CDR1 MNHNS, CDR2 SASEGT. The CDR3, as DNA: TGTGCCAGCAGTGAACGACAGGGGGCTATATCTGGAAACACCATATATTTT. Its translation is CASSERQGAISGNTIYF.

The gene calls are TRBV18 and TRBJ1-5; possibly TRBD1 for D (6 bases). The V gene lost 6 bases and the J gene lost 3 bases, with 12 bases spanning the gap. This CDR3 contains 14 residues. Germline CDR1 and CDR2: KGHSH and LQKENI. The CDR3 sequence is CASSPQGNNQPQHF. Here the CDR3 DNA reads TGTGCCAGCTCGCCTCAGGGGAACAATCAGCCCCAGCATTTT.

The chain is built from TRBV29-1 and TRBJ1-1; no clear D. The CDR3 covers 12 residues. CDR1 and CDR2 from the germline V gene are SQVTM and ANQGSEA. V lost 6 bases to trimming and J lost 2 bases, with 10 bases between them. CDR3 loop: CSVKDGNTEAFF. The CDR3, as DNA: TGCAGCGTAAAAGACGGCAACACTGAAGCTTTCTTT.